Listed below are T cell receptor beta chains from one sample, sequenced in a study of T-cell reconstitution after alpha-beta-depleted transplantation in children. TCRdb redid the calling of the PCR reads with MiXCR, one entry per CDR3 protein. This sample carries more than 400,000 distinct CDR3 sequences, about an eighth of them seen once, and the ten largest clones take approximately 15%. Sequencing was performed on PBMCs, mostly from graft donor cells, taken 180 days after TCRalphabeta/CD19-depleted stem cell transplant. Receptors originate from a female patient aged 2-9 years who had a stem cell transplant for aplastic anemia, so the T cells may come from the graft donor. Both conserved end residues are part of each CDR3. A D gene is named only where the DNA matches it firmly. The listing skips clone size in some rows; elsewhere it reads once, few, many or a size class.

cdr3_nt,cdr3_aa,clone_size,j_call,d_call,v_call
TGTGCCAGCAGTCGATACGAGCAGTACTTC,CASSRYEQYF,many,TRBJ2-7,-,TRBV28
TGTGCCAGCAGTCGACAGGGGGCCCTTTATGGCTACACCTTC,CASSRQGALYGYTF,-,TRBJ1-2,TRBD1,TRBV6-5
TGTGCTAGCATTCTCGGGAGGCCTCTCTTCTCTGGGGCCAACGTCCTGACTTTC,CASILGRPLFSGANVLTF,-,TRBJ2-6,TRBD2,TRBV7-8
TGTGCCAGCAGCCATACAGGTTTCTACGAGCAGTACTTC,CASSHTGFYEQYF,-,TRBJ2-7,-,TRBV14
TGTGCCAGCAGCCAGGGGCCGGGACTAGCGGGAGAAGAGCAGTTCTTC,CASSQGPGLAGEEQFF,few,TRBJ2-1,TRBD2,TRBV28
TGTGCCAGCAGGAGGGGGGGGACGGGTGAGAAGGAGCAGTACTTC,CASRRGGTGEKEQYF,-,TRBJ2-7,-,TRBV7-2
TGTGCCAGCAGCTTGTCGAGCGGCCTCACCTACGAGCAGTACTTC,CASSLSSGLTYEQYF,-,TRBJ2-7,-,TRBV7-2
TGTGCCAGTAGTACTTACCCGGGACAGGGTCTGGACTATGGCTACACCTTC,CASSTYPGQGLDYGYTF,-,TRBJ1-2,TRBD1,TRBV19
TGTGCCAGCAGCCCCGACAGGGAATATCGCTACACCTTC,CASSPDREYRYTF,-,TRBJ1-2,TRBD1,TRBV5-4
TGCGCCAGCAGCCCACAGGGGTGGGACACTGAAGCTTTCTTT,CASSPQGWDTEAFF,-,TRBJ1-1,TRBD1,TRBV4-3
TGTGCCAGCTGCCAGATCCGAGGACTAGCGCAAACCTACGAGCAGTACTTC,CASCQIRGLAQTYEQYF,-,TRBJ2-7,TRBD2,TRBV3-1
TGTGCCAGCAACTTAGCGGGGTTGAACACCGGGGAGCTGTTTTTT,CASNLAGLNTGELFF,-,TRBJ2-2,TRBD2,TRBV6-2/TRBV6-3
TGTGCCAGCAGCATTCAACTACAGGGCGAGCAGTACTTC,CASSIQLQGEQYF,many,TRBJ2-7,-,TRBV9
TGTGCCACCAGCAGCACCCGGGAGGACTACTACAATGAGCAGTTCTTC,CATSSTREDYYNEQFF,few,TRBJ2-1,TRBD2,TRBV15
TGCGCCAGCAGCCAAACAGGGGCGAACACCGGGGAGCTGTTTTTT,CASSQTGANTGELFF,many,TRBJ2-2,TRBD1,TRBV4-3
TGTGCCAGCTCAATGTCCGGGACTAGCGGGGACAATGAGCAGTTCTTC,CASSMSGTSGDNEQFF,few,TRBJ2-1,TRBD2,TRBV18
TGCAGCGTTGGGGGCTATACAGGGATCACAGATACGCAGTATTTT,CSVGGYTGITDTQYF,-,TRBJ2-3,-,TRBV29-1
TGTGCCAGCAGTACTGTGTTTGTCACAGATACGCAGTATTTT,CASSTVFVTDTQYF,-,TRBJ2-3,-,TRBV6-2/TRBV6-3
TGCGCCAGCAGCCAAGGGGGCGGGAGTAATTACAATGAGCAGTTCTTC,CASSQGGGSNYNEQFF,-,TRBJ2-1,TRBD2,TRBV4-3
TGCGCCAGCAGCTCGCCGGGGGATTCACCCCTCCACTTT,CASSSPGDSPLHF,-,TRBJ1-6,-,TRBV5-1
TGCAGTGCGCAACAGGACCAGAACACTGAAGCTTTCTTT,CSAQQDQNTEAFF,many,TRBJ1-1,-,TRBV20-1
TGCAGCGTTCAACAGGGCTATTCTGGAAACACCATATATTTT,CSVQQGYSGNTIYF,-,TRBJ1-3,-,TRBV29-1
TGTGCCAGCGAGCTCCTGTCGCAGAGCCCGGCCGAGACCCAGTACTTC,CASELLSQSPAETQYF,few,TRBJ2-5,-,TRBV6-2/TRBV6-3
TGCGCCAGCACCCCAGTGGCGGGGGGTGAGCTGAATACGCAGTATTTT,CASTPVAGGELNTQYF,few,TRBJ2-3,TRBD2,TRBV5-1
TGCAGCGTTGACGGGACAGGGGGCGAATTTAACTATGGCTACACCTTC,CSVDGTGGEFNYGYTF,few,TRBJ1-2,TRBD1,TRBV29-1
TGTGCCAGCAGCTACCTACTAGCGGCATACAATGAGCAGTTCTTC,CASSYLLAAYNEQFF,few,TRBJ2-1,TRBD2,TRBV7-2
TGTGCCAGCAGTTTAGGTCTAGCGAAGGAGTTCTTC,CASSLGLAKEFF,many,TRBJ2-1,-,TRBV12-3/TRBV12-4
TGTGCCAGCAGCCAAGATCCACCGACTAGCGGGAGAGGAGATACGCAGTATTTT,CASSQDPPTSGRGDTQYF,few,TRBJ2-3,TRBD2,TRBV14
TGCAGCGTTGAAGACCAAATAAGGCAGATTGAAGCTTTCTTT,CSVEDQIRQIEAFF,-,TRBJ1-1,-,TRBV29-1
TGTGCCAGCAGTGAAGGCCATTACAGTAATTCACCCCTCCACTTT,CASSEGHYSNSPLHF,few,TRBJ1-6,-,TRBV2
TGTGCCAGCTCGGAATATTGGTATGGGAGCTCCTACGAGCAGTACTTC,CASSEYWYGSSYEQYF,-,TRBJ2-7,-,TRBV12-3/TRBV12-4
TGTGCCAGCAGTTTAGGTCAGTTTCTCTCTGGGGCCAACGTCCTGACTTTC,CASSLGQFLSGANVLTF,-,TRBJ2-6,-,TRBV28
TGTGCCACCAGCAGAGCGAGGACAGCCTACGAGCAGTACTTC,CATSRARTAYEQYF,-,TRBJ2-7,-,TRBV15
TGTGCCAGCAGTTTGGGACACCTGAACTTC,CASSLGHLNF,many,TRBJ2-7,-,TRBV12-3/TRBV12-4
TGTGCCAGCAGTTTAAAGGCAGTGTTGCATTTT,CASSLKAVLHF,-,TRBJ1-5,-,TRBV28
TGCAGTGCTAGCCTGAGTATTATCCGGCGGAATGAGCAGTTCTTC,CSASLSIIRRNEQFF,few,TRBJ2-1,-,TRBV20-1
TGCAGCGTTGTCCAGGGGATTGGCACCGGGGAGCTGTTTTTT,CSVVQGIGTGELFF,few,TRBJ2-2,-,TRBV29-1
TGTGCAAGTCGCTTAGGTTATGATAATGAAAAACTGTTTTTT,CASRLGYDNEKLFF,-,TRBJ1-4,-,TRBV12-2
TGCAGTGCGCCATATCTAGCGGGCTCCTACGAGCAGTACTTC,CSAPYLAGSYEQYF,-,TRBJ2-7,TRBD2,TRBV20-1
TGTGCCAGCAGCTCAGGATACGCCTCTCGGGCCTACGAGCAGTACTTC,CASSSGYASRAYEQYF,few,TRBJ2-7,-,TRBV11-1
TGCAGTGCGACCGGGACTAGCGGGAGGAGCTCCTACGAGCAGTACTTC,CSATGTSGRSSYEQYF,-,TRBJ2-7,TRBD2,TRBV20-1
TGTGCCACCGGGGGACTAGCGGGAGAAGGGCAGTTCTTC,CATGGLAGEGQFF,-,TRBJ2-1,TRBD2,TRBV12-3/TRBV12-4
TGTGCCAGCGTCTCACCGGGAAGGACTGAAGCTTTCTTT,CASVSPGRTEAFF,few,TRBJ1-1,-,TRBV7-2
TGTGCCAGTGAACAGGAACCCTTAAATCAGCCCCAGCATTTT,CASEQEPLNQPQHF,few,TRBJ1-5,-,TRBV6-2/TRBV6-3
TGTGCCAGCAGACGCGCCGGGACTAGCGGGTGGAGCGGGGAGCTGTTTTTT,CASRRAGTSGWSGELFF,-,TRBJ2-2,TRBD2,TRBV6-1
TGTGCCACCCACCCGCGGTCAGGGAGCAATGAGCAGTTCTTC,CATHPRSGSNEQFF,-,TRBJ2-1,-,TRBV10-3
TGTGCCAGCAGCTTAGAGAAACTAGCGGGGAATCACAATGAGCAGTTCTTC,CASSLEKLAGNHNEQFF,-,TRBJ2-1,TRBD2,TRBV11-2
TGTGCCAGCGGTTGGGCCAGGGGACCGAACACTGAAGCTTTCTTT,CASGWARGPNTEAFF,-,TRBJ1-1,-,TRBV11-3
TGCAGTGCCATCGCCGGGGGGGTGAACACTGAAGCTTTCTTT,CSAIAGGVNTEAFF,few,TRBJ1-1,-,TRBV20-1
TGTGCCAGCAGCCAACGACTGCCTACGAACACCGGGGAGCTGTTTTTT,CASSQRLPTNTGELFF,few,TRBJ2-2,-,TRBV7-2
TGCGCCAGCAAGGCTCAGGGAGGTGATCCGAACACTGAAGCTTTCTTT,CASKAQGGDPNTEAFF,many,TRBJ1-1,-,TRBV5-1
TGCGCCAGCAGCTTGGCCTTGGGGGCCGGGGAGCTGTTTTTT,CASSLALGAGELFF,many,TRBJ2-2,-,TRBV5-1
TGTGCCAGCAGCCAAGATGGCGGGACCAGCGCCTACAATGAGCAGTTCTTC,CASSQDGGTSAYNEQFF,few,TRBJ2-1,-,TRBV3-1
TGTGCCAGCGGACAGTTCACAGATACGCAGTATTTT,CASGQFTDTQYF,few,TRBJ2-3,-,TRBV12-3/TRBV12-4
TGTGCCAGCAGCCAGGGGTCTCGCGACGAGCAGTACTTC,CASSQGSRDEQYF,few,TRBJ2-7,-,TRBV4-2
TGCGCCAGCAGCCCCGCAGGACTAGCAGACTTCAAAAACATTCAGTACTTC,CASSPAGLADFKNIQYF,few,TRBJ2-4,TRBD2,TRBV4-3
TGTGCCACCGTCGGCGGGAGAAATGAGCAGTTCTTC,CATVGGRNEQFF,few,TRBJ2-1,TRBD2,TRBV15
TGTGCCAGCAATCCGAACCCATCGGCCTCCTACAATGAGCAGTTCTTC,CASNPNPSASYNEQFF,few,TRBJ2-1,-,TRBV27
TGTGCCAGCAGCTTGATCAACAGGGGGCTGGTTGGAAACACCATATATTTT,CASSLINRGLVGNTIYF,-,TRBJ1-3,TRBD1,TRBV11-2